The sequence of this TCR beta chain was determined in a study of blood T cell repertoires in COVID-19. The overall study: The origin of the acute and convalescent COVID-19 samples was the United States, Italy and Spain. In each case, the material was cDNA or gDNA derived from T cells, B-cell-depleted T cells, or PBMCs.

The CDR3 is made up of 15 amino acids. After removal of 10 bases from V and 1 base from J, the junction contained 7 bases not matched to a gene. CDR1 is SGHAT, CDR2 FQNNGV, per germline. Original processing methods: The assay estimated nucleated cells by amplifying reference gene primers. Here immunoSEQ multiplex PCR was the method, and the copy in TCRdb shows in-frame clones only, minus some. V and J calls and clone size are as listed in that table; D and trimming were resolved from the DNA. The sample shows some 400,000 clones, around 84% of them seen only once. The sequenced material came from peripheral blood. The sequence came from a human donor with acute or convalescent COVID-19. The donor label of this sample is uncertain. The chain recombines TRBV11-2 with TRBJ2-6; TRBD1 matches at 7 bases. CDR3 in amino acids: CATWTGSSGANVLTF. CDR3 DNA: TGTGCCACCTGGACAGGCAGTTCTGGGGCCAACGTCCTGACTTTC.